The clone carrying this T cell receptor (beta chain) was detected many times. Its specificity is unknown. RNA transcripts were the template for amplifying TCR beta CDR3 regions. When the TCR CDR3 underwent first-round RT-PCR, the HTBI primer set was used. In TCRdb, the multiplex PCR reads were re-called with MiXCR into one record per CDR3 protein. The table records about 530,000 distinct CDR3 sequences, 17% of them present only once. The data stem from a study of T cells in Graves' hyperthyroidism and ophthalmopathy. Background on the study: Peripheral blood was obtained at initial diagnosis, preceding any treatment. Study outcomes and limitations: Also found in blood were most expanded thyroid clonotypes above 0.001. Separation of ophthalmopathy from stable hyperthyroidism was achieved by a 13 V-J model.

Subjects with ophthalmopathy showed a Clinical Activity Score no lower than 3, a NOSPECS grade no lower than 4, and a duration shorter than 3 months. The CDR3 runs 14 residues. Trimming cost V 11 bases and J 1 base, with 17 bases left between them. This clonotype originated in a young woman with Graves' ophthalmopathy. The sequenced sample was blood. This chain joins TRBV12-3 or TRBV12-4 and TRBJ1-2, with D uncertain. The CDR3 DNA reads TGTGCCGGACGACGGCGGCTAAGTAACTATGGCTACACCTTC. This sequence encodes CAGRRRLSNYGYTF.